This T cell receptor beta chain is drawn from a study of cytomegalovirus exposure and HLA in healthy donors. This PCR relied on a set of 60 Vbeta primers and 13 Jbeta primers. Assay used: immunoSEQ multiplex PCR; TCRdb lists only in-frame clones, some missing. The sample shows 65,000 to 100,000 clones, 75% to 80% of them seen only once. Looked up from germline, CDR1 is SGHNT and CDR2 is YYREEE (reference sequence). The CDR3 length is 14 residues. V lost 2 bases to trimming and J lost 10 bases; unmatched junction nucleotides: 4. The sequence was collected from a female donor in good health and CMV-seronegative. Sequencing was performed on PBMCs. The rearrangement links TRBV5-4 to TRBJ2-7; 15 positions agree with TRBD2. As DNA, the CDR3 is TGTGCCAGCAGCTTTGGGACTAGCGGGAGGTTACAGTACTTC. It codes for CASSFGTSGRLQYF.